These T cell receptor beta chains were read from a single sample in a study of T cell responses to AZD1222 COVID-19 vaccine. Here immunoSEQ multiplex PCR was the method, and the copy in TCRdb shows in-frame clones only, minus some. Among under 110,000 clones listed, roughly 90% were seen once. The sample was peripheral blood, taken on day 0 of AZD1222 vaccination. All receptors come from an adult in good health. The conserved cysteine and the conserved F or W are not part of the CDR3 here. The D gene is left open where the match is weak. The size entry is marked missing in some rows and otherwise reads once, few, many or a size class.

D gene | J gene | clone size | V gene | CDR3 length | CDR3 protein
. | TRBJ1-1 | . | TRBV19 | 13 | ASSTTDIGNTEAF
. | TRBJ1-1 | . | TRBV18 | 13 | ASSPSQEGNTEAF
TRBD1 | TRBJ1-1 | . | TRBV7-3 | 11 | ATSGQMNTEAF
. | TRBJ1-5 | . | TRBV27 | 13 | ASRSGAAGNQPQH
TRBD2 | TRBJ2-2 | . | TRBV11-1 | 13 | ASSFAGLGAGELF
. | TRBJ2-2 | . | TRBV7-9 | 14 | ASSLFGAANTGELF
. | TRBJ2-5 | . | TRBV2 | 14 | ASRGSRGGTQETQY
. | TRBJ1-4 | . | TRBV18 | 12 | ASSPRGGEEKLF
. | TRBJ1-1 | few | TRBV5-5 | 13 | ASSLGSAENTEAF
. | TRBJ1-5 | . | TRBV18 | 11 | ASSPEYNQPQH
. | TRBJ2-7 | . | TRBV30 | 11 | AWNAGVSYEQY
. | TRBJ1-6 | . | TRBV27 | 15 | ASSLSMIGERGSPLH
. | TRBJ1-1 | . | TRBV6-5 | 10 | ATESTETEAF
. | TRBJ2-7 | . | TRBV23-1 | 11 | ASSQSPTYEQY
TRBD2 | TRBJ2-1 | few | TRBV10-2 | 10 | ASSEWGGEQF
. | TRBJ2-7 | . | TRBV19 | 11 | AVTAPGSREQY
. | TRBJ1-2 | . | TRBV20-1 | 12 | SASLSGGDYGYT
. | TRBJ1-4 | . | TRBV28 | 14 | ASSPSRQSFNEKLF
. | TRBJ1-2 | . | TRBV7-8 | 11 | ASSWQGPGGYT
TRBD2 | TRBJ2-7 | once | TRBV5-1 | 14 | ASSLVPSGSSYEQY
. | TRBJ2-7 | . | TRBV5-4 | 14 | ASSPRPGSNPSEQY
TRBD2 | TRBJ2-2 | . | TRBV5-4 | 13 | ASSRLAGGTGELF
. | TRBJ2-7 | . | TRBV5-1 | 14 | ASSLAQGLAHYEQY
. | TRBJ1-5 | . | TRBV5-1 | 12 | ASSLESGNQPQH
. | TRBJ2-7 | few | TRBV5-4 | 12 | ASSRLGEPYEQY
TRBD2 | TRBJ2-7 | . | TRBV6-5 | 14 | ASSLMRTSNALEQY
TRBD1 | TRBJ1-2 | . | TRBV18 | 12 | ASSPSGQADGYT
. | TRBJ1-1 | . | TRBV11-3 | 11 | ASSRTVNTEAF
TRBD1 | TRBJ1-2 | . | TRBV7-8 | 14 | ASSPWRQGDYYGYT
. | TRBJ2-1 | . | TRBV21-1 | 13 | ASRSGVLPGNEQF
. | TRBJ1-1 | . | TRBV27 | 13 | ASVERRWGNTEAF
. | TRBJ1-2 | . | TRBV19 | 14 | ASSIRSSGTLGGYT
. | TRBJ1-5 | once | TRBV3-1/TRBV3-2 | 10 | ASSQQGQPQH
. | TRBJ1-5 | once | TRBV24-1 | 12 | ATSDRIAATPQH
TRBD2 | TRBJ2-5 | . | TRBV10-3 | 16 | AISDWTSGRHGQETQY
TRBD2 | TRBJ2-7 | . | TRBV6-5 | 13 | ASSYGTSGMYEQY
TRBD1 | TRBJ1-2 | once | TRBV2 | 10 | ASSRGRGGYT
TRBD2 | TRBJ2-1 | few | TRBV5-1 | 12 | ASSLVGREGEQF
TRBD2 | TRBJ2-2 | once | TRBV28 | 13 | ASTSNGRVTGELF
. | TRBJ1-3 | . | TRBV5-1 | 15 | ASSPLADANSGNTIY
TRBD1 | TRBJ2-2 | . | TRBV29-1 | 12 | SVVTGSNTGELF
. | TRBJ1-2 | . | TRBV5-8 | 8 | ASSLIGYT
TRBD2 | TRBJ2-3 | few | TRBV7-9 | 14 | ASSSGTSGSTDTQY
. | TRBJ2-1 | . | TRBV30 | 11 | AWSPLEYNEQF
. | TRBJ2-5 | . | TRBV12-3/TRBV12-4 | 10 | ASSSIKETQY
. | TRBJ2-6 | . | TRBV5-1 | 12 | ASTSVLGANVLT
TRBD2 | TRBJ2-7 | few | TRBV7-2 | 16 | ASSLRHQTSGSFYEQY
. | TRBJ2-2 | . | TRBV19 | 12 | ASTGNLNTGELF
TRBD2 | TRBJ2-7 | . | TRBV6-5 | 11 | ATTSGGTYEQY
TRBD2 | TRBJ2-7 | . | TRBV3-1/TRBV3-2 | 14 | ASSPSVGSGGSEQY
. | TRBJ1-4 | . | TRBV5-1 | 12 | ASTPRGGGEKLF
TRBD1 | TRBJ1-3 | . | TRBV30 | 12 | AWRQTGSGNTIY
. | TRBJ1-1 | . | TRBV2 | 11 | ASSPDMNTEAF
. | TRBJ2-2 | . | TRBV5-6 | 12 | ASKFTMNTGELF
TRBD1 | TRBJ1-2 | . | TRBV19 | 14 | ASSIARTGTSYGYT